A single sample is the source of the 18 T cell receptor beta chains below, sequenced in a study of shared clonotypes between healthy human individuals. Naive CD8 isolation took CD45RO-negative cells positively selected for CCR7 and excluded terminally differentiated effector memory CD45RA+ cells. Libraries were prepared by immunoSEQ multiplex PCR; TCRdb keeps only in-frame clonotypes and omits some of them. Here the sample spans just over 2,000,000 clones, roughly 95% being singletons. The specimen was naive CD8+ T cells sorted from blood. These receptors were collected from a man younger than 35 in good health.

This clone was counted only a few times. V is TRBV30 and J is TRBJ1-6; 7 bases match TRBD1. Per the germline V gene, CDR1 is GTSNPN and CDR2 is SVGIG (reference sequence). This CDR3 is 14 amino acids long. J lost 6 bases, V lost 0 bases, and 2 bases had no gene match. The DNA for the CDR3 is TGTGCCTGGAGTGTGTCAGGGGGTAATTCACCCCTCCACTTT. Translation: CAWSVSGGNSPLHF. Together with reference TRBV30 and TRBJ1-6, the CDR3 gives the full variable domain: SQTIHQWPATLVQPVGSPLSLECTVEGTSNPNLYWYRQAAGRGLQLLFYSVGIGQISSEVPQNLSASRPQDRQFILSSKKLLLSDSGFYLCAWSVSGGNSPLHFGNGTRLTVT.

The chain uses TRBV6-1 and TRBJ2-5, with TRBD2 matching over 11 bases. V dropped 3 bases and J dropped 5; count of bases not matched to a gene: 8. Germline V CDR1 and CDR2: MNHNS, SASEGT. The CDR3 is 16 amino acids. CDR3 nucleotide sequence: TGTGCCAGCAGTGATTGGCTAGCGGGAGGAGTGGAGACCCAGTACTTC. Translation: CASSDWLAGGVETQYF.

V is TRBV14 and J is TRBJ2-1; D is undetermined. The germline V gene encodes CDR1 SGHDN and CDR2 FVKESK. This CDR3 has 17 amino acids. The germline V and J ends were trimmed by 0 bases and 1 base, with 13 bases remaining between them. CDR3 coding DNA: TGTGCCAGCAGCCAAGATCAAGGGTTTCTATCCTACAATGAGCAGTTCTTC. Protein sequence: CASSQDQGFLSYNEQFF.

The chain employs TRBV7-6 and TRBJ1-6, with TRBD1 as a possible D gene (5 bases). Germline CDR1 reads SGHVS; CDR2 reads FNYEAQ. V dropped 5 bases and J dropped 10 bases, with 15 bases sitting between them. The CDR3 is 14 amino acids. This CDR3 is CASSPRQFGSPLHF. As DNA, the CDR3 is TGTGCCAGCAGCCCACGACAGTTCGGCTCACCCCTCCACTTT.

This rearrangement joins TRBV6-5 to TRBJ2-7; no clear D gene. Trimming shortened V by 7 bases and J by 2 bases, and 12 bases separated the two germline ends. Germline CDR1 reads MNHEY; CDR2 reads SVGAGI. The CDR3 is 13 residues long. The CDR3 is CASIHLGTYEQYF. The CDR3 region has the DNA TGTGCCAGCATCCACCTAGGGACCTACGAGCAGTACTTC.

The CDR3 sequence: CASSLLSSQETQYF. The CDR3 DNA reads TGTGCCAGCAGCCTACTTAGCAGCCAAGAGACCCAGTACTTC. V gene TRBV7-8 combines with J gene TRBJ2-5; D is ambiguous. V was pared by 5 bases and J by 1 base, with 11 bases between. Germline CDR1 and CDR2: SGHVS and FQNEAQ. The CDR3 is made up of 14 amino acids.

This chain links TRBV27 with TRBJ2-7; TRBD2 aligns across 9 bases. Looked up from germline, CDR1 is MNHEY and CDR2 is SMNVEV (reference sequence). V gave up 6 bases and J gave up 0 bases; unmatched junction bases: 9. This CDR3 has 16 residues. The CDR3 is CASSQLAGAFSYEQYF. The CDR3, as DNA: TGTGCCAGCAGCCAGTTAGCGGGGGCTTTCTCCTACGAGCAGTACTTC.

The chain combines TRBV5-1 with TRBJ2-7; D gene uncertain. Germline V gene data show CDR1 as SGHRS and CDR2 as YFSETQ. The CDR3 runs to 11 residues. V was cut by 4 bases and J by 2 bases, with 4 bases left in between. CDR3 amino acids: CASSGAYEQYF. In nucleotides, the CDR3 is TGCGCCAGCAGCGGAGCCTACGAGCAGTACTTC.

The chain combines TRBV27 with TRBJ2-7; D ambiguous. Trimming shortened V by 4 bases and J by 4 bases, and 11 bases separated the two germline ends. Looked up from germline, CDR1 is MNHEY and CDR2 is SMNVEV (reference sequence). The CDR3 runs 13 residues. The CDR3 DNA follows: TGTGCCAGCAGTTCCCTCCTCCAGTACGAGCAGTACTTC. Translating it yields CASSSLLQYEQYF.

CDR3 residues: CASSFSTQGDEQFF. CDR3 coding DNA: TGTGCCAGCAGCTTTAGCACCCAGGGGGATGAGCAGTTCTTC. This chain connects TRBV5-6 to TRBJ2-1; 7 bases align to TRBD1. The V gene's germline CDR1 is SGHDT and CDR2 YYEEEE. The CDR3 sequence is 14 residues long. V was clipped by 2 bases and J by 8 bases; unmatched bases: 7.

In the case of this clone: Other DNA sequences from this sample encode an identical CDR3 as well. This chain links TRBV27 with TRBJ2-7; D is undetermined. Trimming pared 3 bases from V and 0 bases from J, leaving 6 bases between. From germline, CDR1 is MNHEY and CDR2 SMNVEV (reference sequence). This CDR3 spans 13 amino acids. Here the CDR3 DNA reads TGTGCCAGCAGTTTCCTTGGCTCCTACGAGCAGTACTTC. Protein sequence: CASSFLGSYEQYF.

This chain links TRBV27 with TRBJ2-1; 9 bases are a match to TRBD1. The CDR3 has 16 residues. Germline V gene lookup returns CDR1 MNHEY and CDR2 SMNVEV (reference sequence). The J segment lost 7 bases and the V segment lost 0 bases, leaving 7 bases of the junction unmatched. Here the CDR3 DNA reads TGTGCCAGCAGTTTATCGGCCGGGACAGGGTGGAATGAGCAGTTCTTC. Translation: CASSLSAGTGWNEQFF.

The V call is TRBV28, the J call TRBJ2-5, with 8 bases that match TRBD2. Germline V lookup: CDR1 MDHEN, CDR2 SYDVKM. The CDR3 is made up of 15 amino acids. With 2 bases clipped from V and 3 bases from J, the junction kept 5 bases outside the gene matches. The CDR3 loop is CASSLGSGEEETQYF. CDR3 DNA sequence: TGTGCCAGCAGTTTAGGTAGCGGGGAAGAAGAGACCCAGTACTTC. Combining the CDR3 with reference TRBV28 and TRBJ2-5 gives the whole variable domain DVKVTQSSRYLVKRTGEKVFLECVQDMDHENMFWYRQDPGLGLRLIYFSYDVKMKEKGDIPEGYSVSREKKERFSLILESASTNQTSMYLCASSLGSGEEETQYFGPGTRLLVL.

This chain uses TRBV2 with TRBJ1-1; D perhaps matches TRBD1 (5 bases). Trimming took 4 bases from V and 6 from J, leaving 18 bases between them. Germline values: CDR1 SNHLY, CDR2 FYNNEI. The CDR3 is made up of 15 amino acids. CDR3 sequence: CASSGEWEGRAEAFF. In nucleotides, the CDR3 is TGTGCCAGCAGTGGTGAGTGGGAGGGGAGAGCTGAAGCTTTCTTT.

In this sample, this clone turned up a few times. The J gene is TRBJ2-1, the V gene TRBV4-1; unclear D gene. Germline-derived CDR1 and CDR2 are MGHRA and YSYEKL. The CDR3 is made up of 16 amino acids. The germline V and J ends were trimmed by 3 bases and 7 bases, with 19 bases remaining between them. CDR3 region: CASSHRDSPEANEQFF. DNA for the CDR3: TGCGCCAGCAGCCACAGAGACTCCCCAGAAGCGAATGAGCAGTTCTTC.

This clone has a single count. V and J are TRBV11-2 and TRBJ2-2; tentative D call: TRBD2 (5 bases). The CDR3 length is 14 residues. Germline CDR1 and CDR2: SGHAT and FQNNGV. V was trimmed by 6 bases and J by 1 base, leaving 9 bases between them. The CDR3 region is CASRSGLNTGELFF. The DNA for the CDR3 is TGTGCCAGCAGATCAGGACTGAACACCGGGGAGCTGTTTTTT.

This chain uses TRBV13 with TRBJ1-1; 8 positions agree with TRBD1. CDR1 and CDR2 from the germline V gene are PRHDT and FYEKMQ (reference sequence). V dropped 1 base and J dropped 1; count of bases not matched to a gene: 2. CDR3 length equals 15 residues. DNA for the CDR3: TGTGCCAGCAGCTTAGCTGGACAGGGGAACACTGAAGCTTTCTTT. Its translation: CASSLAGQGNTEAFF.

This clone turned up a few times. The chain is built from TRBV28 and TRBJ1-2; possibly TRBD1 for D (5 bases). Per the germline V gene, CDR1 is MDHEN and CDR2 is SYDVKM. The CDR3 consists of 12 residues. Trimming pared 5 bases from V and 6 bases from J, leaving 10 bases between. The CDR3 protein is CASSTGTNGYTF. CDR3 sequence (DNA): TGTGCCAGCAGTACCGGGACGAATGGCTACACCTTC.